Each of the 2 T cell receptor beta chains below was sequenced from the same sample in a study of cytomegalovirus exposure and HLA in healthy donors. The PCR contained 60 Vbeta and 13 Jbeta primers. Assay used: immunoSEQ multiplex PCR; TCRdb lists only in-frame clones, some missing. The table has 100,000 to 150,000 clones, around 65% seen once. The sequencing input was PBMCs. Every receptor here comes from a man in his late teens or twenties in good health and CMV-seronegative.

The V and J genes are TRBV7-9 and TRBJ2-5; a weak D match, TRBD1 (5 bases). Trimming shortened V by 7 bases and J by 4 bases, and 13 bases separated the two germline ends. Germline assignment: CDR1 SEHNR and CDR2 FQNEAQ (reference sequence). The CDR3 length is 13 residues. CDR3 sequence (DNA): TGTGCCAGCACCCCCAGGGATGTAGAGACCCAGTACTTC. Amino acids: CASTPRDVETQYF.

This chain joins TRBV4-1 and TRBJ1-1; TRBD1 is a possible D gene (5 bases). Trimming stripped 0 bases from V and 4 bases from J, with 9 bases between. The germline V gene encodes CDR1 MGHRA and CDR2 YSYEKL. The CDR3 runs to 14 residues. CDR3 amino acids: CASSQESGITEAFF. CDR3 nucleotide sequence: TGCGCCAGCAGCCAAGAGTCAGGGATCACTGAAGCTTTCTTT.